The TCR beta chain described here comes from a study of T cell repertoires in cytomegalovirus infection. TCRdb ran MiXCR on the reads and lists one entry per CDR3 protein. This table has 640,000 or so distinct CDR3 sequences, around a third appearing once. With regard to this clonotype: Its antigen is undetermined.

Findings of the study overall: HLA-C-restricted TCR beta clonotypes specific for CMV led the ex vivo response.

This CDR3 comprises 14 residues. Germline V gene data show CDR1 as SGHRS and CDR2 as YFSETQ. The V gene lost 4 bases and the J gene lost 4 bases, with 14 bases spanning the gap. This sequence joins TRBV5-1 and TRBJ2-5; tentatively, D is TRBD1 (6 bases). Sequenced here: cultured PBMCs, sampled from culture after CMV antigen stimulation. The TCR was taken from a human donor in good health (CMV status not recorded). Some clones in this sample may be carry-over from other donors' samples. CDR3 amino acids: CASSVTGASETQYF. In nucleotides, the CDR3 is TGCGCCAGCAGCGTGACAGGAGCCTCAGAGACCCAGTACTTC. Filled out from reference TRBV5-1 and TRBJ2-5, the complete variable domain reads KAGVTQTPRYLIKTRGQQVTLSCSPISGHRSVSWYQQTPGQGLQFLFEYFSETQRNKGNFPGRFSGRQFSNSRSEMNVSTLELGDSALYLCASSVTGASETQYFGPGTRLLVL.